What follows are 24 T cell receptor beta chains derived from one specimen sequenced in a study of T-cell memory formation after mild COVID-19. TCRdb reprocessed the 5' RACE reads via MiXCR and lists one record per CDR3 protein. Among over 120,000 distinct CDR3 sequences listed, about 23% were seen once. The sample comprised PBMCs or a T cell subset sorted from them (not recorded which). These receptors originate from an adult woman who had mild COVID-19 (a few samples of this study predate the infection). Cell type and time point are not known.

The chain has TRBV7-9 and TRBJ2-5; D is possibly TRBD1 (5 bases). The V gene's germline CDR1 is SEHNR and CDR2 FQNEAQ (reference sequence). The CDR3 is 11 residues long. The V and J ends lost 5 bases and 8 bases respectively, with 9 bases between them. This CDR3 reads CASSPGHTQYF. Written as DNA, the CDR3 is TGTGCCAGCAGCCCAGGACATACCCAGTACTTC.

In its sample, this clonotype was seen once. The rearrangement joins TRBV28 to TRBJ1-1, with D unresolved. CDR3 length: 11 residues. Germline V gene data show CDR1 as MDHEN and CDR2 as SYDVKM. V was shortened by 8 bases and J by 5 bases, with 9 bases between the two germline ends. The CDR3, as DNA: TGTGCCAGCCATCGGGGAACTGAAGCTTTCTTT. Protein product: CASHRGTEAFF.

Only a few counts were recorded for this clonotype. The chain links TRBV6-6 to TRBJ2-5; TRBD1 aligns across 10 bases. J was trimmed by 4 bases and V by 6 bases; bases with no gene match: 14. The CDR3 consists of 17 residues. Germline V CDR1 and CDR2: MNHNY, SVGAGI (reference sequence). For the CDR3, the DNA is TGTGCCAGCAGCCAAAACCGGGACAGGGGCAAGGGAGAGACCCAGTACTTC. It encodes CASSQNRDRGKGETQYF.

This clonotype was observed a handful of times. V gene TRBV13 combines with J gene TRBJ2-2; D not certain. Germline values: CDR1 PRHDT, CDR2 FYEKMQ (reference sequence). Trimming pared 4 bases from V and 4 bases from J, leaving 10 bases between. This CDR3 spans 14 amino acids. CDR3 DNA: TGTGCCAGCAGCTGGGGATCGGGCACCGGGGAGCTGTTTTTT. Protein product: CASSWGSGTGELFF.

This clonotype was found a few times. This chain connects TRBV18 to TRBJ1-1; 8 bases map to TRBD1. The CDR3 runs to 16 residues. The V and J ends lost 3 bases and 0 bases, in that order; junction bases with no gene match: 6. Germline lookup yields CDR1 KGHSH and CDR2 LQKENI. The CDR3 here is CASSPTGTGMNTEAFF. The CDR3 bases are TGTGCCAGCTCACCGACCGGGACAGGCATGAACACTGAAGCTTTCTTT.

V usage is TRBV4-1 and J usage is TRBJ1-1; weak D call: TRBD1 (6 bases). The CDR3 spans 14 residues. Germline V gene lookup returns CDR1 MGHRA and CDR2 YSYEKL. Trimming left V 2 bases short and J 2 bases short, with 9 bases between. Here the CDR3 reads CASSQRGANTEAFF. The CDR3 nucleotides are TGCGCCAGCAGCCAACGGGGGGCAAACACTGAAGCTTTCTTT.

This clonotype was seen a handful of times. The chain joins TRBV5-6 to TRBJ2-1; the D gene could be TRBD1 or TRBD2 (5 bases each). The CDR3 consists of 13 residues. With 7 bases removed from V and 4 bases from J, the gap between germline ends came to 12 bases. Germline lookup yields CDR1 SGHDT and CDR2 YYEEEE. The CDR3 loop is CASGHEGYNEQFF. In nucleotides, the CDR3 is TGTGCCAGCGGCCACGAGGGGTACAATGAGCAGTTCTTC.

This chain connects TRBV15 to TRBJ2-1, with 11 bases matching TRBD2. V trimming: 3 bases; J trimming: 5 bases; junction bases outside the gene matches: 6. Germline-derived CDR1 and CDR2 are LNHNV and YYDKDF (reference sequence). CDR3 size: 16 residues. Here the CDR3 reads CATSSPGTSGHNEQFF. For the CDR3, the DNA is TGTGCCACCAGCAGTCCCGGGACTAGCGGCCACAATGAGCAGTTCTTC.

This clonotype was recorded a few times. The CDR3 loop reads CASSPVSDRGQETQYF. CDR3 nucleotide sequence: TGTGCCAGCAGTCCCGTGAGCGACAGGGGCCAAGAGACCCAGTACTTC. V and J are TRBV6-2 or TRBV6-3 and TRBJ2-5, with 8 bases matching TRBD1. The CDR3 runs to 16 residues. V lost 5 bases to trimming and J lost 1 base; unmatched junction nucleotides: 9. Germline lookup yields CDR1 MNHEY and CDR2 SVGEGT.

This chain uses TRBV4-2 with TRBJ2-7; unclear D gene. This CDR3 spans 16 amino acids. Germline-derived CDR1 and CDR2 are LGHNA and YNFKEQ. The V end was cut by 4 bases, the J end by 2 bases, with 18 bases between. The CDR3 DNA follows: TGTGCCAGCAGCCCCGACCCCCGAGACGGGCCCTACGAGCAGTACTTC. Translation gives CASSPDPRDGPYEQYF.

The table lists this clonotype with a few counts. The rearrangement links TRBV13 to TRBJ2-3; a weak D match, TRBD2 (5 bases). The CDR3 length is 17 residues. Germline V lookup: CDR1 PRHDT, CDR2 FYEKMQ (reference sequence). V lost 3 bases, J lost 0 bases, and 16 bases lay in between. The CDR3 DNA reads TGTGCCAGCAGCTTTGGTCGGACTGAAACTAGCACAGATACGCAGTATTTT. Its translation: CASSFGRTETSTDTQYF.

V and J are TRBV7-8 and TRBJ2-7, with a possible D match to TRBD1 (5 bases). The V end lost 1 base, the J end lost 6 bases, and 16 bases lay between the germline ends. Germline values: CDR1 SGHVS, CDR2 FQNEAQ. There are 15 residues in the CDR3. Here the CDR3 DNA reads TGTGCCAGCAGCTTAGAAAGCTATGGGGCCTCCGAGCAGTACTTC. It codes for CASSLESYGASEQYF.

The CDR3 bases are TGTGCCAGCAGTGACTCGTCTATAGAACTGCCAACTTTAGCCAAAAACATTCAGTACTTC. Protein: CASSDSSIELPTLAKNIQYF. The V call is TRBV6-4, the J call TRBJ2-4; D not resolved. The germline V gene encodes CDR1 MRHNA and CDR2 SNTAGT. The CDR3 extends over 20 amino acids. V shed 0 bases and J shed 0 bases, with 21 bases lying between them.

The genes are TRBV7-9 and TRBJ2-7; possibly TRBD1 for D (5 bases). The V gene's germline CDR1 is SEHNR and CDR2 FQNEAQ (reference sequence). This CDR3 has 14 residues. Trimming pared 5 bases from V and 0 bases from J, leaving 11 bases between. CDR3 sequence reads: CASSSSGSSYEQYF. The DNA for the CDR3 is TGTGCCAGCAGCAGCTCAGGGTCCTCCTACGAGCAGTACTTC.

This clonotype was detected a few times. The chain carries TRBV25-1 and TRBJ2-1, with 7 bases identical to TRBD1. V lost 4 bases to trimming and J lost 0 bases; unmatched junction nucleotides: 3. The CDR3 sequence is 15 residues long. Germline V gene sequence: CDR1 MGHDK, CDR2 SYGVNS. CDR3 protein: CASSADRASYNEQFF. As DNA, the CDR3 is TGTGCCAGCAGTGCAGACAGGGCCTCCTACAATGAGCAGTTCTTC.

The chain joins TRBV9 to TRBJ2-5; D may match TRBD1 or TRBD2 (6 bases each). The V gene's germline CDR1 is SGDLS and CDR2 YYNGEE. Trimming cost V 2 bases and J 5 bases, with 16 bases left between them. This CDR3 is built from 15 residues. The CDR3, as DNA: TGTGCCAGCAGCGTCGGGGGCGCGAGAGATGAGACCCAGTACTTC. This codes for CASSVGGARDETQYF.

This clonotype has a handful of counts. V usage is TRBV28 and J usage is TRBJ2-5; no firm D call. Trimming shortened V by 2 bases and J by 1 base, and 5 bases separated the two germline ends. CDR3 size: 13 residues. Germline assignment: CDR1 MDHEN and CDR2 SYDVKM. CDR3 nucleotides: TGTGCCAGCAGTTTACAGGTCCAAGAGACCCAGTACTTC. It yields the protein CASSLQVQETQYF.

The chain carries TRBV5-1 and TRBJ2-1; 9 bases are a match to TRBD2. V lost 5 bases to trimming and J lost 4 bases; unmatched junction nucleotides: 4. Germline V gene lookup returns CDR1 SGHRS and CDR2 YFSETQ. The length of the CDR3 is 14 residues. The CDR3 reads CASSRTSAYNEQFF. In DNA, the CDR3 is TGCGCCAGCAGTAGGACTAGCGCGTACAATGAGCAGTTCTTC.

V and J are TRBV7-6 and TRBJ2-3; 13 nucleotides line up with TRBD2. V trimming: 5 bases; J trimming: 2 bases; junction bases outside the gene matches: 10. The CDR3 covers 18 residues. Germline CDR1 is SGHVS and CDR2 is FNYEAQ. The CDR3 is CASSPSGTSGDNTDTQYF. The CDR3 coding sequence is TGTGCCAGCAGCCCCTCGGGGACTAGCGGGGACAACACAGATACGCAGTATTTT.

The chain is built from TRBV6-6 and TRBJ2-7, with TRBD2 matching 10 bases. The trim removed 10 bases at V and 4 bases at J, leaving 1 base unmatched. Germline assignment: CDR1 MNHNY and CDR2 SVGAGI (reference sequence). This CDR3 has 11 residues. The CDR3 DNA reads TGTGCCACTAGCGGGGGATACGAGCAGTACTTC. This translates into CATSGGYEQYF.

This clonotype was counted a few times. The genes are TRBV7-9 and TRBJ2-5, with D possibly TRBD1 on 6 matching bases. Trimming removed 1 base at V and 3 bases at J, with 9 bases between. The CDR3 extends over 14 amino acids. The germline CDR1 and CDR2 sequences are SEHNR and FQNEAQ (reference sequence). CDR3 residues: CASSLVAGEETQYF. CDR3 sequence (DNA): TGTGCCAGCAGCTTAGTGGCAGGGGAAGAGACCCAGTACTTC.

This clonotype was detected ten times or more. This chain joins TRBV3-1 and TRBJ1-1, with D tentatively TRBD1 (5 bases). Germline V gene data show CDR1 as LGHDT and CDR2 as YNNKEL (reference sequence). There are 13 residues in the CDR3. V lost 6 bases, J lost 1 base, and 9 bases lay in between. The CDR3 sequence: CASRLGQNTEAFF. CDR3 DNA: TGTGCCAGCAGGCTTGGACAGAACACTGAAGCTTTCTTT.

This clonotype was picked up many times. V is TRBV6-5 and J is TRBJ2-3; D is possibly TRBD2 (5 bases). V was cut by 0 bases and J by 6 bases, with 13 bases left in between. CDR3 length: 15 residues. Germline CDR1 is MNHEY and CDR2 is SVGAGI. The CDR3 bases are TGTGCCAGCAGTTACTCGACCGGGGATGGGGATACGCAGTATTTT. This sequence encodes CASSYSTGDGDTQYF.

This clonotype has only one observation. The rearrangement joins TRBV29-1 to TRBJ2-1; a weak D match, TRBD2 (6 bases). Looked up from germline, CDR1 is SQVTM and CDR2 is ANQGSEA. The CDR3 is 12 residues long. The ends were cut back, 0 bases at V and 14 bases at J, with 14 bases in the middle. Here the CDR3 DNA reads TGCAGCGTTGAAGACGGAGGGGACGGGGAGTTCTTC. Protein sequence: CSVEDGGDGEFF.